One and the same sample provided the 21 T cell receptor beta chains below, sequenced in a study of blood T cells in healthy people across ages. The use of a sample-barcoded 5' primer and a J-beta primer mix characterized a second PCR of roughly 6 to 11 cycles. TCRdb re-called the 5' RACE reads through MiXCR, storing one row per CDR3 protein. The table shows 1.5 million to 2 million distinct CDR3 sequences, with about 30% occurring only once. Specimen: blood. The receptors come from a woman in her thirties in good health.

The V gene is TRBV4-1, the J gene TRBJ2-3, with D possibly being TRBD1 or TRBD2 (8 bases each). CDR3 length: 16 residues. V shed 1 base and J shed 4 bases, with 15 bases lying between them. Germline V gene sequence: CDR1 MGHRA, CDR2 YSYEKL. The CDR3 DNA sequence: TGCGCCAGCAGCCAAGTCGGACAGGGACTAGCAGATACGCAGTATTTT. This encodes CASSQVGQGLADTQYF.

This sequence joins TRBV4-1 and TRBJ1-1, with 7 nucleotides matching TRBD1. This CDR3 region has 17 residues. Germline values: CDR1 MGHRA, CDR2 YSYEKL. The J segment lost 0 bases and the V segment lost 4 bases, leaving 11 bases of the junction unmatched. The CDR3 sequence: CASSPGGQQALNTEAFF. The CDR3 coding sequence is TGCGCCAGCAGCCCGGGGGGACAGCAAGCGTTGAACACTGAAGCTTTCTTT.

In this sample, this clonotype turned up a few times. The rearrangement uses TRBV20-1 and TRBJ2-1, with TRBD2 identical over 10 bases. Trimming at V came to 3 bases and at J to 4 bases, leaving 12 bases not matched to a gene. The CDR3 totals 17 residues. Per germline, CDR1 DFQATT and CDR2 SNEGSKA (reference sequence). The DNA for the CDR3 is TGCAGTGCTAGGGTTCTTATGACTAGCGGGTCGTACAATGAGCAGTTCTTC. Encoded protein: CSARVLMTSGSYNEQFF.

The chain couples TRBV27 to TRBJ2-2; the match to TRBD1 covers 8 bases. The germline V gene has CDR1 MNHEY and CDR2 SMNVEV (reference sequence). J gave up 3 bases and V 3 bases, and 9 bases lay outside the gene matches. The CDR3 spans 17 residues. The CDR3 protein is CASSFRGPRVDTGELFF. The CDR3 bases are TGTGCCAGCAGTTTCAGGGGGCCTAGGGTGGACACCGGGGAGCTGTTTTTT.

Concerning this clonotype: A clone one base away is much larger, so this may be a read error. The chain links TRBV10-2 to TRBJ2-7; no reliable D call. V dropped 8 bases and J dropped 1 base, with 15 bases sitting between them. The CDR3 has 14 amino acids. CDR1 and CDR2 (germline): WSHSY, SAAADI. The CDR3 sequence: CASARVAGSYEQYF. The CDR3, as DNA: TGCGCCAGCGCACGGGTTGCTGGGTCCTACGAGCAGTACTTC.

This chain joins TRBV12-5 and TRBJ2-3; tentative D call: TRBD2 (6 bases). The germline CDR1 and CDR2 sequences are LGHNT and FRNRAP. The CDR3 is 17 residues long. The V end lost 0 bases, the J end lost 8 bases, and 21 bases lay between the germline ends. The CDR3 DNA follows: TGTGCTAGTGGTTTGGTACATGGCGGGACGGCCGGGAGTACGCAGTATTTT. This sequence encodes CASGLVHGGTAGSTQYF.

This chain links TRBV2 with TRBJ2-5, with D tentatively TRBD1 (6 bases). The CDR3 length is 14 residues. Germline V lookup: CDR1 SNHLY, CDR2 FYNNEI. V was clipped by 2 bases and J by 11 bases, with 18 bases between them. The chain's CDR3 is CASSERGRGREQYF. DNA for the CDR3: TGTGCCAGCAGTGAAAGGGGCAGGGGTAGAGAGCAGTACTTC.

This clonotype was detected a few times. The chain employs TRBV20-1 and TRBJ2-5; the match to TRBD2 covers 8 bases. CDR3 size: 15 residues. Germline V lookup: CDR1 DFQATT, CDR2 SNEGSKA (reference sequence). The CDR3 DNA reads TGCAGGCCCGCGGTAACGGGAGGGGTATACAATGAGCAGTACTTC. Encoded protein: CRPAVTGGVYNEQYF.

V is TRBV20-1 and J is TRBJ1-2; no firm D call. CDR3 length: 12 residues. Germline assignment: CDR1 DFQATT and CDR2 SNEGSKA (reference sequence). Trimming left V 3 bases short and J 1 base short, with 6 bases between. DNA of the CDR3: TGCAGTGCTAGTTTCAGTAACTATGGCTACACCTTC. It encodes CSASFSNYGYTF.

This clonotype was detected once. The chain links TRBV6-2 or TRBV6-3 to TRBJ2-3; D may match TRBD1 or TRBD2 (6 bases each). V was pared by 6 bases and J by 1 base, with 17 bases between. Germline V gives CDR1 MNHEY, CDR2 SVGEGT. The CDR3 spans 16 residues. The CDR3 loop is CASREGGLYGTDTQYF. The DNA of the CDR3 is TGTGCCAGCAGGGAGGGGGGACTGTATGGCACAGATACGCAGTATTTT.

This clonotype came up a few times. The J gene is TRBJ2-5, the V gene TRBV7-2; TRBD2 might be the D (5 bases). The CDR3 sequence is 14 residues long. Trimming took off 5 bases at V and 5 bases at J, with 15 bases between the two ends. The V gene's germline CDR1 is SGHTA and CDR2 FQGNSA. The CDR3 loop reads CASSRGASRETQYF. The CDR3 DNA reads TGTGCCAGCAGCCGGGGAGCCTCCCGGGAGACCCAGTACTTC.

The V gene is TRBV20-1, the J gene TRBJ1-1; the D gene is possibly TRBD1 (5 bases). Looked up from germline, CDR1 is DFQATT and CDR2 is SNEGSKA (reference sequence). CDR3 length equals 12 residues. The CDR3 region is CNAATGNTEAFF. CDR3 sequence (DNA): TGCAATGCAGCAACAGGGAACACTGAAGCTTTCTTT.

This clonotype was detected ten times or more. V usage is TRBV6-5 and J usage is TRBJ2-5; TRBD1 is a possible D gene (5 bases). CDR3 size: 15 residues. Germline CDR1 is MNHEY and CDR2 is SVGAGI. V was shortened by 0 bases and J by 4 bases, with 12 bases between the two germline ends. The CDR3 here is CASSYSSGNGETQYF. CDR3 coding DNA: TGTGCCAGCAGTTACTCGTCAGGGAACGGAGAGACCCAGTACTTC.

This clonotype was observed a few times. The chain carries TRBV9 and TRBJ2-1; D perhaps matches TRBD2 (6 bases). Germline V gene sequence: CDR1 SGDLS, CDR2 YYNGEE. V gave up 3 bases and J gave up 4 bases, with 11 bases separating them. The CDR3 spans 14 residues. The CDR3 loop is CASSGGGGYNEQFF. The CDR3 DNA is TGTGCCAGCAGCGGGGGTGGGGGGTACAATGAGCAGTTCTTC. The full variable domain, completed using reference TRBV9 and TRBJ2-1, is DSGVTQTPKHLITATGQRVTLRCSPRSGDLSVYWYQQSLDQGLQFLIQYYNGEERAKGNILERFSAQQFPDLHSELNLSSLELGDSALYFCASSGGGGYNEQFFGPGTRLTVL.

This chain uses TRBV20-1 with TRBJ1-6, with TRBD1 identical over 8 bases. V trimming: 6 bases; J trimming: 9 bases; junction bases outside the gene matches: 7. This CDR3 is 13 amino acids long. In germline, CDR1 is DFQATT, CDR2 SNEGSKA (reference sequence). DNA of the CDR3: TGCAGTGCAGGACAGGGTAGGGGTTCACCCCTCCACTTT. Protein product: CSAGQGRGSPLHF.

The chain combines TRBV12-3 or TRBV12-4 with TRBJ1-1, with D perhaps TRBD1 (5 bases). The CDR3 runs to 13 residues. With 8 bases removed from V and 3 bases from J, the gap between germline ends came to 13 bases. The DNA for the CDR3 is TGTGCCAGCGCTACCGGGACGCACACTGAAGCTTTCTTT. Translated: CASATGTHTEAFF.

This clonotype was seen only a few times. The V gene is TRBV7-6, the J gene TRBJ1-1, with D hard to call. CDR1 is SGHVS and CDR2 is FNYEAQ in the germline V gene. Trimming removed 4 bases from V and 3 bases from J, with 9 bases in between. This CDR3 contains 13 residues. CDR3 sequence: CASSSKIDTEAFF. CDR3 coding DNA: TGTGCCAGCAGCTCCAAGATAGACACTGAAGCTTTCTTT. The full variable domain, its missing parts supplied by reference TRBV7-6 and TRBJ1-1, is GAGVSQSPRYKVTKRGQDVALRCDPISGHVSLYWYRQALGQGPEFLTYFNYEAQQDKSGLPNDRFSAERPEGSISTLTIQRTEQRDSAMYRCASSSKIDTEAFFGQGTRLTVV.

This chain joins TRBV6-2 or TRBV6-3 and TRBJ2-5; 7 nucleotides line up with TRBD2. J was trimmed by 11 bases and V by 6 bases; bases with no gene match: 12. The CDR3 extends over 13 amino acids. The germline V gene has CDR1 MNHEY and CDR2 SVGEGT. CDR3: CASSPGLPYKQYF. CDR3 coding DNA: TGTGCCAGCAGCCCGGGACTACCCTATAAGCAGTACTTC.

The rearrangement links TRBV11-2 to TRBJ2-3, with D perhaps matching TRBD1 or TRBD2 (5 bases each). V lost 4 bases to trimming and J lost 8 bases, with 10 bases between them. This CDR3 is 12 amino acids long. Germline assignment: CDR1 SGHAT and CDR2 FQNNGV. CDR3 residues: CASSSAGTTQYF. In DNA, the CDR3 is TGTGCCAGCAGCTCCGCCGGGACTACGCAGTATTTT.

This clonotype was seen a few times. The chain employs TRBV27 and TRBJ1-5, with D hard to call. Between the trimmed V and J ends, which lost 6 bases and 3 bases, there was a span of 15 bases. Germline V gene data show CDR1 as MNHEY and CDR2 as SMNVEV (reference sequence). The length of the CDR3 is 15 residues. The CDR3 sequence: CASSLSVKANQPQHF. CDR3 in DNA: TGTGCCAGCAGCCTATCTGTAAAGGCCAATCAGCCCCAGCATTTT.

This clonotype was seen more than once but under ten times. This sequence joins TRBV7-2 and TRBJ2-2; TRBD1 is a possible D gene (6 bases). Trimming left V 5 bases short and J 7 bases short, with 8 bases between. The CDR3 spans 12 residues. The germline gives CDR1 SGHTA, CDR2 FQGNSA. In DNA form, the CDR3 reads TGTGCCAGCAGCGGGGGCGGCGGGGAGCTGTTTTTT. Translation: CASSGGGGELFF.